One sample yielded the 2 T cell receptor beta chains listed below, sequenced in a study of CD8+CD57+ T cells in acquired aplastic anemia. Genomic DNA, serving as template, underwent TCR beta VDJ and CDR3 profiling. TCRdb independently ran MiXCR on the reads; one entry per CDR3 protein. Of about 190,000 distinct CDR3 sequences in the sample, about 53% were seen once. Sequencing used sorted CD4+, CD8+, or CD8+CD57+ T cells (not recorded which) from PBMCs. All receptors come from a human donor in good health, serving as a control.

Note on this clonotype: Germline and junction disagree at one end, which may indicate a read error. This chain joins TRBV10-3 and TRBJ1-4; 7 nucleotides line up with TRBD1. The CDR3 loop spans 14 amino acids. Germline V gene lookup returns CDR1 ENHRY and CDR2 SYGVKD. The CDR3 DNA follows: TGTGCCAGCAGCTTGGACAGGAGAGATGAAGAACTGTTTTTT. Translation: CASSLDRRDEELFF.

This clonotype was recorded at least ten times. This chain uses TRBV30 with TRBJ1-4, with a tentative D call TRBD1 (6 bases). V was cut by 0 bases and J by 15 bases, with 11 bases left in between. The CDR3 contains 11 residues. The germline V gene has CDR1 GTSNPN and CDR2 SVGIG (reference sequence). The CDR3 sequence: CAWSVRYRVFF. CDR3 DNA sequence: TGTGCCTGGAGTGTTCGGTACAGGGTGTTTTTT.